Included here is one TCR beta chain sequence, with context. This clone was recorded once. What this receptor recognizes is not known. It has no much larger one-base neighbor in the sample; base qualities were not kept. These data come from a study of control samples from healthy donors and cancer patients (dated by TCRdb to the early 2020s). Receptor amplification or capture employed the immunoSEQ multiplex PCR assay. TCRdb holds this immuneACCESS table with in-frame rearrangements only. Some clones are missing; in checked studies, unresolved V genes explain under half, and the rest has no known cause. The sample table lists about 120,000 clones, around 92% of them with a count of one. 30% to 40% of the sample comes from the top ten. The CDR3 sequence holds 13 residues, the cysteine and phenylalanine included. Only the CDR3 region is kept as DNA, spanning 39 bases read in frame from base 1. V drops 4 bases and J drops 9 bases, leaving 13 bases in between. The germline V gene encodes CDR1 SGHTA and CDR2 FQGNSA.

The receptor was derived from a man in his fifties in good health. Sequencing was carried out using blood. The chain couples TRBV7-2 to TRBJ1-3; no D gene call is confident. The nucleotides are TGTGCCAGCAGCTCACACAGAGGGAGCACCATATATTTT. Translation gives CASSSHRGSTIYF.